These 32 T cell receptor beta chains came from one sample sequenced in a study of identical twins. Via MiXCR, TCRdb re-called the 5' RACE reads, giving one row per CDR3 protein. The data show about 470,000 distinct CDR3 sequences, 20% to 30% seen once. This sample also belongs to another study, concerning T cells expressing NK-cell markers.

The sequenced material came from CD4+ T cells sorted from blood. These receptors originate from a woman aged 18-29 years in good health.

This clonotype has more than one count but fewer than ten. The CDR3 DNA sequence: TGTGCCACCAGTGATGCCAGCGGGGGGGCTTTTTCAGATACGCAGTATTTT. Its translation is CATSDASGGAFSDTQYF. This sequence joins TRBV24-1 and TRBJ2-3, with 10 bases aligning to TRBD2. Germline V gives CDR1 KGHDR, CDR2 SFDVKD. Trimming at V came to 3 bases and at J to 4 bases, leaving 9 bases not matched to a gene. This CDR3 is built from 17 residues.

This clonotype was observed a few times. This chain joins TRBV9 and TRBJ2-4; TRBD1 matches 9 bases. Germline CDR1 reads SGDLS; CDR2 reads YYNGEE. The V and J ends lost 3 bases and 9 bases, in that order; junction bases with no gene match: 7. The CDR3 covers 14 residues. CDR3: CASSGGGTGLIQYF. DNA of the CDR3: TGTGCCAGCAGCGGAGGAGGGACAGGGCTCATTCAGTACTTC.

In this sample, this clonotype turned up a few times. The J gene is TRBJ2-2, the V gene TRBV6-1; the D is unclear. V dropped 7 bases and J dropped 8 bases, with 23 bases sitting between them. The CDR3 covers 16 residues. Germline V lookup: CDR1 MNHNS, CDR2 SASEGT. The CDR3 loop reads CASTMKGITFGGELFF. CDR3 bases: TGTGCCAGCACCATGAAAGGGATAACATTTGGGGGGGAGCTGTTTTTT.

The V gene is TRBV6-2 or TRBV6-3, the J gene TRBJ2-7; D possibly uses TRBD1 or TRBD2 (5 bases each). V was clipped by 5 bases and J by 2 bases, with 22 bases between them. The CDR3 has 17 residues. CDR1 and CDR2 from the germline V gene are MNHEY and SVGEGT. CDR3 sequence: CASSLTRSGTVTYEQYF. The CDR3 nucleotides are TGTGCCAGCAGTCTTACGAGATCCGGGACGGTCACCTACGAGCAGTACTTC.

The V and J genes are TRBV5-1 and TRBJ2-1, with 10 bases fitting TRBD2. The CDR3 extends over 16 amino acids. Unmatched junction bases numbered 8, after V lost 4 bases and J lost 4 bases. Germline CDR1 SGHRS, CDR2 YFSETQ. Here the CDR3 DNA reads TGCGCCAGCAGCCTCGCAGCGGGAGGGGGTTACAATGAGCAGTTCTTC. The encoded protein is CASSLAAGGGYNEQFF.

The chain links TRBV25-1 to TRBJ2-6; no firm D call. The V end was cut by 3 bases, the J end by 0 bases, with 3 bases between. CDR3 length equals 14 residues. The germline V gene has CDR1 MGHDK and CDR2 SYGVNS. The CDR3 DNA reads TGTGCCAGCAGTGATCACTCTGGGGCCAACGTCCTGACTTTC. Translated: CASSDHSGANVLTF.

V usage is TRBV6-5 and J usage is TRBJ2-1; maybe TRBD1 (6 bases). The CDR3 is 15 amino acids. The germline V gene has CDR1 MNHEY and CDR2 SVGAGI. Trimming took 2 bases from V and 0 from J, leaving 8 bases between them. The CDR3 DNA reads as TGTGCCAGCAGTTACAAAGGGGGCTCCTACAATGAGCAGTTCTTC. Translating it yields CASSYKGGSYNEQFF.

In this sample, this clonotype turned up a few times. The V call is TRBV20-1, the J call TRBJ2-7; D remains unclear. Germline V gene lookup returns CDR1 DFQATT and CDR2 SNEGSKA (reference sequence). The CDR3 extends over 12 amino acids. V dropped 6 bases and J dropped 6 bases, with 15 bases sitting between them. The CDR3 here is CSALGRWAEQYF. The CDR3 DNA sequence: TGCAGTGCCCTCGGACGGTGGGCCGAGCAGTACTTC.

This clonotype was detected only a few times. V and J are TRBV20-1 and TRBJ2-7, with 7 bases that match TRBD1. The CDR3 runs to 13 residues. J was trimmed by 6 bases and V by 1 base; bases with no gene match: 6. Germline lookup yields CDR1 DFQATT and CDR2 SNEGSKA (reference sequence). This chain's CDR3 is CSARGRNRGEQYF. CDR3 bases: TGCAGTGCTAGAGGTCGTAACAGGGGCGAGCAGTACTTC.

This clonotype appeared many times. The chain carries TRBV5-5 and TRBJ1-2, with a tentative D call TRBD1 (5 bases). The CDR3 totals 14 residues. Germline values: CDR1 SGHKS, CDR2 YYEKEE (reference sequence). V dropped 2 bases and J dropped 1 base, with 9 bases sitting between them. This CDR3 reads CASSFGTLNYGYTF. The CDR3 DNA reads TGTGCCAGCAGCTTCGGGACTCTTAACTATGGCTACACCTTC.

V is TRBV10-3 and J is TRBJ2-7, with 7 bases identical to TRBD2. The length of the CDR3 is 13 residues. V lost 5 bases to trimming and J lost 6 bases; unmatched junction nucleotides: 7. Germline values: CDR1 ENHRY, CDR2 SYGVKD. The CDR3 here is CAISQERDGEQYF. In nucleotides, the CDR3 is TGTGCCATCAGTCAAGAGCGGGACGGCGAGCAGTACTTC.

V gene TRBV7-2 combines with J gene TRBJ2-5; 9 nucleotides line up with TRBD2. V shed 5 bases, J shed 5 bases, and the junction held 3 bases outside the gene matches. The germline gives CDR1 SGHTA, CDR2 FQGNSA. This CDR3 comprises 13 residues. The CDR3 loop is CASSRTSDETQYF. The CDR3 bases are TGTGCCAGCAGCCGGACTAGCGATGAGACCCAGTACTTC.

This clonotype has just a few counts. The CDR3: CATGVSVYEQYF. In nucleotides, the CDR3 is TGCGCCACGGGGGTTAGTGTCTACGAGCAGTACTTC. The V gene is TRBV20-1, the J gene TRBJ2-7, with a tentative D call TRBD2 (6 bases). This CDR3 has 12 amino acids. Germline V gene lookup returns CDR1 DFQATT and CDR2 SNEGSKA (reference sequence).

The chain carries TRBV27 and TRBJ2-5, with a possible D match to TRBD2 (5 bases). With 1 base removed from V and 2 bases from J, the gap between germline ends came to 17 bases. This CDR3 spans 17 amino acids. The germline CDR1 and CDR2 sequences are MNHEY and SMNVEV (reference sequence). Here the CDR3 DNA reads TGTGCCAGCAGTTTATACCCGCCTTCGGGGTTTCAAGAGACCCAGTACTTC. This sequence encodes CASSLYPPSGFQETQYF.

Only a few counts were recorded for this clonotype. V is TRBV3-1 and J is TRBJ2-2; no reliable D call. This CDR3 has 16 residues. Trimming shortened V by 0 bases and J by 2 bases, and 10 bases separated the two germline ends. Germline-derived CDR1 and CDR2 are LGHDT and YNNKEL (reference sequence). The DNA for the CDR3 is TGTGCCAGCAGCCAAGAAGCTCCCACTAACACCGGGGAGCTGTTTTTT. The encoded protein is CASSQEAPTNTGELFF.

The gene calls are TRBV20-1 and TRBJ1-3, with 9 bases matching TRBD1. The germline V gene has CDR1 DFQATT and CDR2 SNEGSKA (reference sequence). This CDR3 has 14 amino acids. V trimming: 1 base; J trimming: 8 bases; junction bases outside the gene matches: 6. The CDR3 DNA follows: TGCAGTGCTAGAGTAAACAGGGGGCTTCACACCATATATTTT. Amino acids: CSARVNRGLHTIYF.

The V gene is TRBV3-1, the J gene TRBJ2-6; possibly TRBD1 for D (6 bases). The CDR3 contains 19 residues. Trimming pared 3 bases from V and 1 base from J, leaving 19 bases between. Looked up from germline, CDR1 is LGHDT and CDR2 is YNNKEL (reference sequence). CDR3 region: CASSHPFSPTGSGANVLTF. CDR3 DNA: TGTGCCAGCAGCCATCCCTTTTCACCCACAGGGTCTGGGGCCAACGTCCTGACTTTC. The variable domain in full, completed from reference TRBV3-1 and TRBJ2-6, reads DTAVSQTPKYLVTQMGNDKSIKCEQNLGHDTMYWYKQDSKKFLKIMFSYNNKELIINETVPNRFSPKSPDKAHLNLHINSLELGDSAVYFCASSHPFSPTGSGANVLTFGAGSRLTVL.

The chain recombines TRBV15 with TRBJ2-7; a weak D match, TRBD1 (5 bases). This CDR3 is 15 amino acids long. V lost 0 bases and J 2 bases, leaving 11 bases between the germline ends. Germline lookup yields CDR1 LNHNV and CDR2 YYDKDF (reference sequence). CDR3 protein: CATSREPVQAYEQYF. As DNA, the CDR3 is TGTGCCACCAGCAGAGAGCCCGTACAGGCCTACGAGCAGTACTTC.

A few counts support this clonotype. The gene calls are TRBV12-3 or TRBV12-4 and TRBJ2-7; unclear D gene. The ends were cut back, 1 base at V and 2 bases at J, with 6 bases in the middle. CDR3 size: 13 residues. In nucleotides, the CDR3 is TGTGCCAGCAGTTTAGAACGGGCCTACGAGCAGTACTTC. Residues: CASSLERAYEQYF.

This chain connects TRBV12-3 or TRBV12-4 to TRBJ2-7; 7 nucleotides agree with TRBD1. V was clipped by 3 bases and J by 10 bases; unmatched bases: 30. The CDR3 loop spans 20 amino acids. The CDR3, as DNA: TGTGCCAGCAGTTTGTCCCGGGACAGAAATCTAGGGGCTCTACGAGCGGAACAGTACTTC. Protein: CASSLSRDRNLGALRAEQYF.

The chain joins TRBV18 to TRBJ1-1; no reliable D call. The ends were cut back, 5 bases at V and 10 bases at J, with 23 bases in the middle. Germline CDR1 KGHSH, CDR2 LQKENI. This CDR3 has 15 residues. CDR3 in amino acids: CASSTPDSGRQGAFF. The DNA of the CDR3 is TGTGCCAGCTCAACCCCCGACTCGGGCCGGCAAGGAGCTTTCTTT. The complete variable domain, with remaining parts taken from reference TRBV18 and TRBJ1-1, reads NAGVMQNPRHLVRRRGQEARLRCSPMKGHSHVYWYRQLPEEGLKFMVYLQKENIIDESGMPKERFSAEFPKEGPSILRIQQVVRGDSAAYFCASSTPDSGRQGAFFGQGTRLTVV.

This clonotype has a handful of counts. The chain recombines TRBV20-1 with TRBJ2-1; 8 nucleotides agree with TRBD2. After removal of 6 bases from V and 2 bases from J, the junction contained 6 bases not matched to a gene. Germline values: CDR1 DFQATT, CDR2 SNEGSKA (reference sequence). This CDR3 is 14 amino acids long. DNA for the CDR3: TGCAGTGCCCAGCGGGGGCCAACCTACAATGAGCAGTTCTTC. Its translation is CSAQRGPTYNEQFF.

The table lists this clonotype with many counts. V and J are TRBV10-2 and TRBJ2-1; 8 bases are shared with TRBD2. The CDR3 consists of 16 residues. V trimming: 9 bases; J trimming: 0 bases; junction bases outside the gene matches: 10. The germline V gene encodes CDR1 WSHSY and CDR2 SAAADI. The CDR3 protein is CASESRLASSYNEQFF. CDR3 coding DNA: TGCGCCAGTGAGAGTAGACTAGCGAGCTCCTACAATGAGCAGTTCTTC.

In this sample, this clonotype turned up a few times. J is TRBJ2-7 and V is TRBV7-2; 7 bases line up with TRBD2. The CDR3 has 15 amino acids. Germline-derived CDR1 and CDR2 are SGHTA and FQGNSA. V shed 3 bases and J 2 bases; nucleotides not matched to a gene: 7. In nucleotides, the CDR3 is TGTGCCAGCAGCTTTCTGCAGCGGGGTCCCTACGAGCAGTACTTC. Translation gives CASSFLQRGPYEQYF.

This clonotype was detected a few times. The chain is built from TRBV7-9 and TRBJ2-7; perhaps TRBD2 as D (6 bases). This CDR3 contains 14 residues. CDR1 is SEHNR and CDR2 is FQNEAQ in the germline V gene (reference sequence). Trimming cost V 2 bases and J 5 bases, with 13 bases left between them. The CDR3 DNA sequence: TGTGCCAGCAGCTTAAACGGGAGAGGCCACGAGCAGTACTTC. Amino acid sequence: CASSLNGRGHEQYF.

This clonotype was seen more than once but under ten times. This chain connects TRBV7-2 to TRBJ2-7, with 8 bases that match TRBD1. In germline, CDR1 is SGHTA, CDR2 FQGNSA. With V trimmed by 5 bases and J by 4 bases, 10 bases remained unmatched. This CDR3 has 15 residues. The chain's CDR3 is CASSTSQGAFYEQYF. DNA of the CDR3: TGTGCCAGCAGCACAAGCCAGGGGGCGTTTTACGAGCAGTACTTC.

This clonotype showed up just a few times. The chain couples TRBV20-1 to TRBJ1-2, with 8 bases aligning to TRBD1. Per the germline V gene, CDR1 is DFQATT and CDR2 is SNEGSKA (reference sequence). The CDR3 is 13 amino acids. V lost 2 bases to trimming and J lost 8 bases; unmatched junction nucleotides: 7. This chain's CDR3 is CSARQGAADGYTF. Written as DNA, the CDR3 is TGCAGTGCTAGACAGGGGGCGGCTGACGGCTACACCTTC.

Here the CDR3 reads CASSIAQGTGYTF. CDR3 in DNA: TGTGCCAGTAGTATCGCACAGGGAACGGGCTACACCTTC. The chain joins TRBV19 to TRBJ1-2, with TRBD1 as a possible D gene (6 bases). This CDR3 has 13 residues. The V end was cut by 3 bases, the J end by 8 bases, with 13 bases between. The germline V gene encodes CDR1 LNHDA and CDR2 SQIVND (reference sequence).

This sequence joins TRBV6-2 or TRBV6-3 and TRBJ2-1, with D hard to call. Trimming took 4 bases from V and 10 from J, leaving 11 bases between them. Germline lookup yields CDR1 MNHEY and CDR2 SVGEGT. The CDR3 spans 12 residues. CDR3 coding DNA: TGTGCCAGCAGTTCTAGGAGTGTCGAGCAGTTCTTC. This codes for CASSSRSVEQFF.

This clonotype was picked up a small number of times. V is TRBV15 and J is TRBJ2-2; TRBD2 might be the D (7 bases). The V end was cut by 5 bases, the J end by 7 bases, with 20 bases between. This CDR3 is 16 amino acids long. Germline CDR1 is LNHNV and CDR2 is YYDKDF (reference sequence). The chain's CDR3 is CATSLPPTGRGGELFF. In DNA form, the CDR3 reads TGTGCCACCAGCCTCCCCCCAACAGGGAGGGGCGGGGAGCTGTTTTTT.

This clonotype came up a few times. This chain connects TRBV7-8 to TRBJ1-6, with TRBD1 matching 9 bases. The CDR3 is 14 residues long. Germline trimming cut 1 base from V and 10 bases from J; bases unmatched to any gene: 2. Looked up from germline, CDR1 is SGHVS and CDR2 is FQNEAQ. The DNA of the CDR3 is TGTGCCAGCAGCTTAGTACAGGGGGCATCACCCCTCCACTTT. Residues: CASSLVQGASPLHF. Full variable domain (rest looked up from reference TRBV7-8 and TRBJ1-6): GAGVSQSPRYKVAKRGQDVALRCDPISGHVSLFWYQQALGQGPEFLTYFQNEAQLDKSGLPSDRFFAERPEGSVSTLKIQRTQQEDSAVYLCASSLVQGASPLHFGNGTRLTVT.

The chain links TRBV5-1 to TRBJ2-1; no firm D call. The germline gives CDR1 SGHRS, CDR2 YFSETQ. V was clipped by 2 bases and J by 5 bases, with 8 bases between them. This CDR3 has 13 amino acids. The CDR3 region is CASSLGPDNEQFF. CDR3 in DNA: TGCGCCAGCAGCTTAGGGCCCGACAATGAGCAGTTCTTC.